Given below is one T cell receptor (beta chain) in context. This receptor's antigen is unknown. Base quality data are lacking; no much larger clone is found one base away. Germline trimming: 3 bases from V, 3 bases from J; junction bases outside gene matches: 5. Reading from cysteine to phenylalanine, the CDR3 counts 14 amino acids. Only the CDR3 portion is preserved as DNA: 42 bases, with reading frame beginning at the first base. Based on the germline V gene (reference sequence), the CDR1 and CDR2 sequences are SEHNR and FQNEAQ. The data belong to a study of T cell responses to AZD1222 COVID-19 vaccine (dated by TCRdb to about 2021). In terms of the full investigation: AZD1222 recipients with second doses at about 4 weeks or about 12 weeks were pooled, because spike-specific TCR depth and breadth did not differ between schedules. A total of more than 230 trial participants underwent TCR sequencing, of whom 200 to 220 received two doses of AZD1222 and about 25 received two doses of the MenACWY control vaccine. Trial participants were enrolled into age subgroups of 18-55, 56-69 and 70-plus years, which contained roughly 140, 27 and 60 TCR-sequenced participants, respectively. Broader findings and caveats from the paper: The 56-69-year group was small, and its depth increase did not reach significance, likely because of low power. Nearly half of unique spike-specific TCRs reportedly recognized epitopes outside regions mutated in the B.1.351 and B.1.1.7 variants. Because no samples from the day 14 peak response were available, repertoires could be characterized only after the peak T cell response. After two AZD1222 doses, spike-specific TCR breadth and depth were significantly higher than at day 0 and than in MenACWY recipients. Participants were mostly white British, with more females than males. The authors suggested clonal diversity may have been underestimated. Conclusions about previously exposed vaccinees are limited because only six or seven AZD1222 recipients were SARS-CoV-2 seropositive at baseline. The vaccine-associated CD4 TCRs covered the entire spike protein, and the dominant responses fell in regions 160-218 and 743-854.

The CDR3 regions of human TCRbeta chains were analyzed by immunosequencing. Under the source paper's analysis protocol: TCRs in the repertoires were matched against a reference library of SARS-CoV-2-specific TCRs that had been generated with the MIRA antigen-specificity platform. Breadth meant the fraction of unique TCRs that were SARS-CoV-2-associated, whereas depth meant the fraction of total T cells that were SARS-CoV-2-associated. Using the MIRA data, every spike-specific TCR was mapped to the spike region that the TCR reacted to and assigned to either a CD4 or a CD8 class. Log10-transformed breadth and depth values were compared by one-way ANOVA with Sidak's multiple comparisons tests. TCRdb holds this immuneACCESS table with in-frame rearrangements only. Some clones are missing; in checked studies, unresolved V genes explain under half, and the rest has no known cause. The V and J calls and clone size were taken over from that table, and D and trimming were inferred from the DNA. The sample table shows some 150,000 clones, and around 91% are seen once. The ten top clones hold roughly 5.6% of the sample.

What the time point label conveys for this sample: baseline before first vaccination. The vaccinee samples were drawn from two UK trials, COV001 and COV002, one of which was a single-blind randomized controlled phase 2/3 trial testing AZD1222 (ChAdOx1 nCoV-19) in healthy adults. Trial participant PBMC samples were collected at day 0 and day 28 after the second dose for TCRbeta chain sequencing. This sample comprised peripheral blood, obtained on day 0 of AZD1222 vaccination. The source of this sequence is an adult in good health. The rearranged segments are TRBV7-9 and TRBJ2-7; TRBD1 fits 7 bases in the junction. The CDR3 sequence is CASSLGQPGYEQYF. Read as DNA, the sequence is TGTGCCAGCAGCTTGGGACAGCCGGGCTACGAGCAGTACTTC.